These T cell receptor beta chains were read from a single sample in a study of T-cell memory formation after mild COVID-19. TCRdb called the 5' RACE reads again in MiXCR, with one record for every CDR3 protein. Of roughly 300,000 distinct CDR3 sequences listed, 8.2% are singletons. Sequenced sample: PBMCs or a T cell subset sorted from them (not recorded which). The origin of the receptors is a man younger than 35 who had mild COVID-19 (a few samples of this study predate the infection). Cell type and time point are not known. Both conserved end residues are part of each CDR3. The order of the fields is V gene, clone size, J gene, D gene, CDR3 protein, CDR3 DNA. A D gene is named only where the DNA matches it firmly. Clone size is shown for a subset of rows, as once, few, many or a class of expanded clone.

v_call: TRBV20-1; clone_size: few; j_call: TRBJ2-5; d_call: NA; cdr3_aa: CSARGGGQIQETQYF; cdr3_nt: TGCAGTGCTAGAGGCGGTGGGCAGATCCAAGAGACCCAGTACTTC
v_call: TRBV5-6; clone_size: few; j_call: TRBJ2-5; d_call: NA; cdr3_aa: CASSYPPILETQYF; cdr3_nt: TGTGCCAGCAGCTATCCGCCGATTCTAGAGACCCAGTACTTC
v_call: TRBV12-3/TRBV12-4; clone_size: NA; j_call: TRBJ2-4; d_call: NA; cdr3_aa: CASTTRQGAKNIQYF; cdr3_nt: TGTGCCAGCACCACTCGCCAGGGCGCCAAAAACATTCAGTACTTC
v_call: TRBV20-1; clone_size: many; j_call: TRBJ1-6; d_call: NA; cdr3_aa: CSVTMDREGSPLHF; cdr3_nt: TGCAGTGTTACCATGGACAGAGAAGGCTCACCCCTCCACTTT
v_call: TRBV20-1; clone_size: NA; j_call: TRBJ2-1; d_call: NA; cdr3_aa: CSALGSLEGTNEQFF; cdr3_nt: TGCAGTGCTCTGGGTAGCCTTGAGGGAACCAATGAGCAGTTCTTC
v_call: TRBV4-3; clone_size: NA; j_call: TRBJ2-5; d_call: NA; cdr3_aa: CASSQRGGETQYF; cdr3_nt: TGCGCCAGCAGCCAGAGGGGGGGGGAGACCCAGTACTTC
v_call: TRBV2; clone_size: few; j_call: TRBJ1-5; d_call: NA; cdr3_aa: CASSGWGLSQPQHF; cdr3_nt: TGTGCCAGCAGTGGATGGGGTTTAAGCCAGCCCCAGCATTTT
v_call: TRBV4-3; clone_size: NA; j_call: TRBJ2-1; d_call: NA; cdr3_aa: CASSHTAANEQFF; cdr3_nt: TGCGCCAGCAGCCACACTGCCGCCAATGAGCAGTTCTTC
v_call: TRBV25-1; clone_size: few; j_call: TRBJ2-5; d_call: NA; cdr3_aa: CASSASLETQYF; cdr3_nt: TGTGCCAGCAGCGCGAGTTTGGAGACCCAGTACTTC
v_call: TRBV7-2; clone_size: many; j_call: TRBJ1-2; d_call: NA; cdr3_aa: CASSSGLGYYGYTF; cdr3_nt: TGTGCCAGCAGCTCCGGGCTGGGCTACTATGGCTACACCTTC
v_call: TRBV4-2; clone_size: NA; j_call: TRBJ2-3; d_call: NA; cdr3_aa: CASQRSAETDTQYF; cdr3_nt: TGTGCCAGTCAAAGGAGCGCAGAGACAGATACGCAGTATTTT
v_call: TRBV19; clone_size: NA; j_call: TRBJ1-5; d_call: NA; cdr3_aa: CASIGAPRGYQHF; cdr3_nt: TGTGCCAGTATCGGGGCACCAAGGGGATACCAGCATTTT
v_call: TRBV24-1; clone_size: NA; j_call: TRBJ2-1; d_call: NA; cdr3_aa: CATSNSYNEQFF; cdr3_nt: TGTGCCACCTCTAACAGTTACAATGAGCAGTTCTTC
v_call: TRBV19; clone_size: NA; j_call: TRBJ2-3; d_call: NA; cdr3_aa: CASSIAGTDTQYF; cdr3_nt: TGTGCCAGTAGTATAGCCGGAACAGATACGCAGTATTTT